The present T cell receptor (beta chain) was sequenced within a study of blood T cell repertoires in COVID-19. In the study overall: The samples span acute and convalescent COVID-19 from the United States, Italy and Spain. Nucleic acid was either cDNA or gDNA, and it came from T cells, B-cell-depleted T cells, or PBMCs.

Authors' analysis steps: Cell counts per sample came from amplifying reference gene primers. Repertoires were generated with immunoSEQ multiplex PCR, while TCRdb's copy carries only in-frame clones and drops some. That table is the source of V, J and clone size, and D and trimming were worked out from the DNA. The table lists roughly 50,000 clones, roughly four fifths of them singletons. Germline V gives CDR1 SGHDT, CDR2 YYEEEE. With 0 bases clipped from V and 1 base from J, the junction kept 5 bases outside the gene matches. The length of the CDR3 is 16 residues. Sequences were obtained from peripheral blood. This sequence was found in a woman aged 60-70 years with acute or convalescent COVID-19. V gene TRBV5-6 combines with J gene TRBJ1-1; 8 bases are shared with TRBD1. Here the CDR3 reads CASSLDPRGPNTEAFF. The CDR3 nucleotides read TGTGCCAGCAGCTTGGACCCCAGGGGGCCGAACACTGAAGCTTTCTTT.